This T cell receptor beta chain came from a study of blood T cell repertoires in COVID-19. Study at large: From the United States, Italy and Spain came samples of acute and convalescent COVID-19. PBMCs, B-cell-depleted T cells, or T cells provided the cDNA or gDNA that made up the material.

How the authors handled the data: Scientists estimated how many nucleated cells there were by amplifying reference gene primers. Repertoires were generated with immunoSEQ multiplex PCR, while TCRdb's copy carries only in-frame clones and drops some. The D gene and trimming were derived from the DNA, and the V and J assignments and clone size from that table. The sample includes tens of thousands of clones, just over 85% seen only once; the top ten take approximately 1.9%. Sequencing was carried out using peripheral blood. The TCR sequence derives from a man between 25 and 39 years old with acute or convalescent COVID-19.

The CDR3 spells CASRPRGQINSPLHF. The DNA for the CDR3 is TGTGCCAGCCGACCGCGTGGGCAGATCAATTCACCCCTCCACTTT. The V gene is TRBV6-6, the J gene TRBJ1-6, with D uncertain. The V gene lost 8 bases and the J gene lost 7 bases, with 18 bases spanning the gap. CDR1 MNHNY and CDR2 SVGAGI come from the germline V gene (reference sequence). This CDR3 contains 15 residues.